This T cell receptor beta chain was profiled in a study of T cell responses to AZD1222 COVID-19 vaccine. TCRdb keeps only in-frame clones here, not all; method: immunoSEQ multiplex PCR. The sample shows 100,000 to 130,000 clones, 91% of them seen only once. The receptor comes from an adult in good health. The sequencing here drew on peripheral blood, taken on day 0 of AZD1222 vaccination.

This CDR3 reads CASRYLASGNTNTGELFF. The CDR3 DNA is TGTGCCAGCAGATACTTGGCCTCTGGGAACACGAACACCGGGGAGCTGTTTTTT. The gene calls are TRBV27 and TRBJ2-2; D gene ambiguous. V was cut by 6 bases and J by 0 bases, with 20 bases left in between. CDR3 length: 18 amino acids. The germline gives CDR1 MNHEY, CDR2 SMNVEV (reference sequence).